The 4 T cell receptor beta chains reported below all come from one sample, sequenced in a study of T-cell memory formation after mild COVID-19. MiXCR, applied by TCRdb to the 5' RACE reads, yields one record per CDR3 protein. This repertoire shows about 210,000 distinct CDR3 sequences, 10% to 13% found once; its top ten account for roughly 3.2%. The sequenced sample was PBMCs or a T cell subset sorted from them (not recorded which). The receptors were gathered from a man aged 18 to 30 who had mild COVID-19 (a few samples of this study predate the infection). Cell type and time point are not known.

This clonotype has a handful of counts. Here the CDR3 DNA reads TGCGCCAGCAGCTTGGCGGCGGGTTTTCCCGGGGAGCTGTTTTTT. Encoded protein: CASSLAAGFPGELFF. The chain is built from TRBV5-1 and TRBJ2-2; D possibly corresponds to TRBD2 (5 bases). The ends were cut back, 0 bases at V and 6 bases at J, with 12 bases in the middle. The CDR3 runs 15 residues. Germline V lookup: CDR1 SGHRS, CDR2 YFSETQ.

V is TRBV20-1 and J is TRBJ2-5; no reliable D call. Germline-derived CDR1 and CDR2 are DFQATT and SNEGSKA (reference sequence). The CDR3 spans 12 residues. Trimming took off 3 bases at V and 5 bases at J, with 10 bases between the two ends. The CDR3 DNA reads as TGCAGTGCTAGTTTCGGGTTTGAGACCCAGTACTTC. It encodes CSASFGFETQYF.

This clonotype was picked up many times. The chain uses TRBV6-1 and TRBJ2-1, with D tentatively TRBD2 (6 bases). The CDR3 runs to 16 residues. Germline-derived CDR1 and CDR2 are MNHNS and SASEGT. Trimming removed 6 bases from V and 5 bases from J, with 20 bases in between. The CDR3 here is CASRLGSGRGNNEQFF. The CDR3, as DNA: TGTGCCAGCAGACTCGGGTCGGGACGGGGGAACAATGAGCAGTTCTTC.

J is TRBJ1-5 and V is TRBV25-1, with TRBD1 matching 7 bases. V shed 5 bases, J shed 6 bases, and the junction held 10 bases outside the gene matches. The CDR3 extends over 15 amino acids. Germline-derived CDR1 and CDR2 are MGHDK and SYGVNS. CDR3 coding DNA: TGTGCCAGCAGTCCTACAGGGGAAGTTGGTCAGCCCCAGCATTTT. Translated, it gives CASSPTGEVGQPQHF.